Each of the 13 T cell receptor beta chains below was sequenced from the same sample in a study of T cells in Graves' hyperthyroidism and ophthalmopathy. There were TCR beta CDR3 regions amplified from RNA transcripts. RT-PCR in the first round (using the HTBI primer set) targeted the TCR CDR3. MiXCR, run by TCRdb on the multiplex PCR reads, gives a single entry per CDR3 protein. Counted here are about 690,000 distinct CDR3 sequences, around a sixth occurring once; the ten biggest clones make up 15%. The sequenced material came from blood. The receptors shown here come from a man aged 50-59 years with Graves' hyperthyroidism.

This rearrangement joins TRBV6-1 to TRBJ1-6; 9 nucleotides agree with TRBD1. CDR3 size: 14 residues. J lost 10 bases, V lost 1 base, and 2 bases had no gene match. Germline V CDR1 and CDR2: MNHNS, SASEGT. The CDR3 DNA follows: TGTGCCAGCAGTGAAGACAGGGGGCTCTCACCCCTCCACTTT. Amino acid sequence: CASSEDRGLSPLHF.

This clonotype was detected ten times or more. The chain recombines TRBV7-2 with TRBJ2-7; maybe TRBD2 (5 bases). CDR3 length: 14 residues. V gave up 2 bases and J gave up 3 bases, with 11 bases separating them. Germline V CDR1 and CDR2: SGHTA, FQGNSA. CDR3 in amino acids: CASSLHRGFYEQYF. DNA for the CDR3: TGTGCCAGCAGCTTACATCGGGGATTCTACGAGCAGTACTTC.

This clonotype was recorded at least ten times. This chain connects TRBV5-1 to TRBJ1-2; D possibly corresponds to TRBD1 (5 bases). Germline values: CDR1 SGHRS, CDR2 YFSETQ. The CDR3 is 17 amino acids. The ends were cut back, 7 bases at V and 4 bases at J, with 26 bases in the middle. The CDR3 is CASSRTSLLGKLYGYTF. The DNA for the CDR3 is TGCGCCAGCTCAAGGACATCCCTTTTAGGGAAGCTCTATGGCTACACCTTC.

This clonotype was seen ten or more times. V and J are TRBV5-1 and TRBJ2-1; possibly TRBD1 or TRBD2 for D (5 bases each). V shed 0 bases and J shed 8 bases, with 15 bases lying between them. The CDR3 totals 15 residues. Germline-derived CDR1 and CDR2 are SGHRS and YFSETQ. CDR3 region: CASSLGWGLSDEQFF. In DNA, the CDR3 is TGCGCCAGCAGCTTGGGCTGGGGGTTGAGCGATGAGCAGTTCTTC. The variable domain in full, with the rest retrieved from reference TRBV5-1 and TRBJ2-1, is KAGVTQTPRYLIKTRGQQVTLSCSPISGHRSVSWYQQTPGQGLQFLFEYFSETQRNKGNFPGRFSGRQFSNSRSEMNVSTLELGDSALYLCASSLGWGLSDEQFFGPGTRLTVL.

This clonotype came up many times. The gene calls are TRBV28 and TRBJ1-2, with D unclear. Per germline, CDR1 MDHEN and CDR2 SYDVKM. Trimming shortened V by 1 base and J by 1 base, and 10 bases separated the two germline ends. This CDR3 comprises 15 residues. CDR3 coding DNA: TGTGCCAGCAGTTTATTAACCAGTTTTAACTATGGCTACACCTTC. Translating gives CASSLLTSFNYGYTF.

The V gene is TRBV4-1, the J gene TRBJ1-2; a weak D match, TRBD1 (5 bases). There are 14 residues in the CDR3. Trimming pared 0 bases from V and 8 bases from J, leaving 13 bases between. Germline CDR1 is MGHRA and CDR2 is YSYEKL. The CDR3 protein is CASSQDPREGGYTF. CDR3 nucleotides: TGCGCCAGCAGCCAAGATCCCAGGGAAGGGGGCTACACCTTC.

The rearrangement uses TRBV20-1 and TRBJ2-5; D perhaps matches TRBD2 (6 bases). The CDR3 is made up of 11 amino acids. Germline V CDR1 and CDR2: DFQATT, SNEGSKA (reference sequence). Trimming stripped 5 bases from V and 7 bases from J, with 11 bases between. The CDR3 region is CSAPGGVTQYF. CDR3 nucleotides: TGCAGTGCTCCCGGGGGAGTGACCCAGTACTTC.

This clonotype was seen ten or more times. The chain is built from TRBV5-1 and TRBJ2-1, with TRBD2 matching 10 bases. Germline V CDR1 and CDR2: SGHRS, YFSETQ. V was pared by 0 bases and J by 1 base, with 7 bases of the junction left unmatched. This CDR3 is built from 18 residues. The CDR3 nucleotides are TGCGCCAGCAGCTTGGCCAGGACTAGCGGCGATTCCTACAATGAGCAGTTCTTC. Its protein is CASSLARTSGDSYNEQFF. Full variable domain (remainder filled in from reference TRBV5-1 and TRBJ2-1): KAGVTQTPRYLIKTRGQQVTLSCSPISGHRSVSWYQQTPGQGLQFLFEYFSETQRNKGNFPGRFSGRQFSNSRSEMNVSTLELGDSALYLCASSLARTSGDSYNEQFFGPGTRLTVL.

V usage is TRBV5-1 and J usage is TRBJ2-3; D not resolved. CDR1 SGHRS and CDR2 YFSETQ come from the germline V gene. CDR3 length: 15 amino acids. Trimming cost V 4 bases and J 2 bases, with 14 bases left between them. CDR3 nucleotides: TGCGCCAGCAGCCATCTAGGGCTCGACACAGATACGCAGTATTTT. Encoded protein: CASSHLGLDTDTQYF.

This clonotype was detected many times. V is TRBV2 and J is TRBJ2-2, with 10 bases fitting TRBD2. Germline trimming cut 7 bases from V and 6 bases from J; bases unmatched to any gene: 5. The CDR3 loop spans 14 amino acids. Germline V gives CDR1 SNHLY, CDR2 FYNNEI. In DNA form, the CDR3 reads TGTGCCAGCACGAGCGGGAGGGCCGCCGGGGAGCTGTTTTTT. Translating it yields CASTSGRAAGELFF.

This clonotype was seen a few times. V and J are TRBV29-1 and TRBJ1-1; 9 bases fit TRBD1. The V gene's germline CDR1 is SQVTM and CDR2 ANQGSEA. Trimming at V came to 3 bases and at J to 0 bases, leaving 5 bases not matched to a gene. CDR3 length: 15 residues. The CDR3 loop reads CSVDSTGGLNTEAFF. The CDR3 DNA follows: TGCAGCGTTGACTCCACAGGGGGCCTGAACACTGAAGCTTTCTTT.

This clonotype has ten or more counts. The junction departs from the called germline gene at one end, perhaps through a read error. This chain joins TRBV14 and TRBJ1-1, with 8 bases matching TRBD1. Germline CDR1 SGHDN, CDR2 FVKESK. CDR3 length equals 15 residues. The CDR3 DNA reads TGTGCCAGCAGCGAAGAGGGACAGGCGAACACTGAAGCTTTCTTT. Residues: CASSEEGQANTEAFF.

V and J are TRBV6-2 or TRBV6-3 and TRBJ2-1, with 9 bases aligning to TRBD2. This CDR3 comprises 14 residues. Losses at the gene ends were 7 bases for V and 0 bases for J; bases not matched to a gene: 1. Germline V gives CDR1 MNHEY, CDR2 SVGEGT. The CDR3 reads CASKRGDSYNEQFF. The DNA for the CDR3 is TGTGCCAGCAAGCGGGGGGACTCCTACAATGAGCAGTTCTTC.